This T cell receptor (beta chain) was recovered during a study of shared clonotypes between healthy human individuals. Notes on this clone: Its antigen is not identified.

Produced via immunoSEQ multiplex PCR; TCRdb's table is partial and in-frame only. The repertoire consists of about 1.5 million clones, with 95% to 97% occurring once and the leading ten covering more than 0.9%. CDR1 and CDR2 (germline): SNHLY, FYNNEI. The germline V and J ends were trimmed by 2 bases and 3 bases, with 5 bases remaining between them. The CDR3 is 12 residues long. Study results and caveats: Generation probability values for non-shared clonotypes were lower than those for clonotypes shared by all four donors. Estimated clonotype richness was generally higher in naive than memory subsets.

What was sequenced was naive CD4+ T cells sorted from blood. As for subset: CD45RA+ positively selected. The TCR sequence derives from a man aged 25 to 45 in good health. The chain carries TRBV2 and TRBJ2-7, with D unclear. CDR3 bases: TGTGCCAGCAGTGAATACGTCTACGAGCAGTACTTC. Its protein product is CASSEYVYEQYF.